The clone carrying this T cell receptor beta chain was found a few times. Its antigen is still unknown. Other DNA sequences within the sample encode an identical CDR3. Repertoires were generated with immunoSEQ multiplex PCR, while TCRdb's copy carries only in-frame clones and drops some. This table holds 5,900 or so clones, 75% to 85% found once. The ends lost 2 bases at V and 5 bases at J; junction bases unmatched: 5. Germline V gives CDR1 SGHRS, CDR2 YFSETQ. The CDR3 extends over 15 amino acids. This entry comes from a study of T cell clonotyping in hematopoietic cell transplantation. Study context: Recipient samples before transplant were obtained post-cytoreduction. Study-level results: Pathologically expanded recipient clonotypes increased progressively from day 30 to day 180 as diversity fell.

Time point of the sample: recipient sample about 28 days before transplant, after cytoreduction. Blood collection times were about day -28 and days 30, 100, 180 posttransplant. This TCR came from a woman between 45 and 60 years old with acute myeloid leukemia. Some clones in this sample may be carry-over from other donors' samples. The genes are TRBV5-1 and TRBJ2-7; TRBD1 matches at 12 bases. Sequences were derived from peripheral blood mononuclear cells, sampled before stem cell transplant. DNA for the CDR3: TGCGCCAGCAGCTTCGGGACAGGGGGCATCAACGAGCAGTACTTC. Protein: CASSFGTGGINEQYF.